This T cell receptor (beta chain) was retrieved from a study of early stage breast cancer tumors. Sequencing was performed with immunoSEQ multiplex PCR; in TCRdb, only in-frame clones are kept and a portion is missing. The sample holds fewer than 70,000 clones, 80% seen once. The sequence was obtained from a person in their forties with breast cancer. Sequences were obtained from blood.

For the CDR3, the DNA is TGTGCCAGCAGCGGAAGGAGCGGCTACACCTTC. It yields the protein CASSGRSGYTF. The chain employs TRBV21-1 and TRBJ1-2. TRBV21-1 is described as a pseudogene. The CDR3 is made up of 11 amino acids.